Below are 29 T cell receptor beta chains sequenced from a single sample in a study of tumor and adjacent non-tumor tissue in lung cancer. The library came from three nested PCR rounds adapted from ARM-PCR protocols. Using its own MiXCR run on the multiplex PCR reads, TCRdb lists one record per CDR3 protein. Of about 76,000 distinct CDR3 sequences detected, 65% to 75% appear once; the ten largest clones hold 10% to 15%. RNA was extracted from bulk tissue without any cell sorting. The sequencing input was lung tumor tissue. Receptors originate from a woman in her 70s with non-small cell lung cancer.

This clonotype showed up just a few times. This CDR3 is missing its conserved last phenylalanine or tryptophan, likely due to a read error. This chain connects TRBV6-1 to TRBJ1-5; D unresolved. This CDR3 comprises 16 residues. Germline lookup yields CDR1 MNHNS and CDR2 SASEGT. The CDR3 DNA reads as TGTGTCAGCAGTGAAGCCAGTACAAGGGCGGATCAGCCCCAGCATCTT. This translates into CVSSEASTRADQPQHL.

Notes on this clonotype: A read error may account for a junction end that differs from germline. This chain connects TRBV6-2 or TRBV6-3 to TRBJ2-1, with D maybe TRBD2 (6 bases). Germline-derived CDR1 and CDR2 are MNHEY and SVGEGT. The CDR3 extends over 16 amino acids. The CDR3 loop reads CASSPHGAEGFNEQLF. CDR3 sequence (DNA): TGTGCCAGCAGTCCACATGGAGCGGAGGGGTTCAATGAGCAGTTGTTC.

This clonotype was detected a few times. Given a much more abundant clone one base away, this may be a read error. This chain connects TRBV12-3 or TRBV12-4 to TRBJ2-1; 8 bases agree with TRBD1. Germline trimming cut 6 bases from V and 9 bases from J; bases unmatched to any gene: 10. This CDR3 comprises 14 residues. The CDR3 here is CASSDTGGKSEQFF. Here the CDR3 DNA reads TGTGCCAGCAGCGACACAGGGGGTAAGAGTGAGCAGTTCTTC.

A note on this clonotype: Germline and junction disagree at one end, which may indicate a read error. V gene TRBV6-5 combines with J gene TRBJ2-5; D is perhaps TRBD1 (6 bases). The CDR3 has 16 amino acids. Germline CDR1 reads MNHEY; CDR2 reads SVGAGI. CDR3 amino acids: CASSYLLGKGEETQYF. Written as DNA, the CDR3 is TGTGCCAGCAGCTACTTGCTTGGGAAGGGGGAAGAGACCCAGTACTTC.

With regard to this clonotype: The CDR3 does not close with the conserved phenylalanine or tryptophan, likely indicating a read error. The V call is TRBV6-5, the J call TRBJ1-1; a weak D match, TRBD1 (5 bases). The CDR3 runs 15 residues. Germline V lookup: CDR1 MNHEY, CDR2 SVGAGI. V lost 6 bases and J lost 5, with 19 bases in between. The CDR3 is CASSSWPPRGTEAFL. In nucleotides, the CDR3 is TGTGCCAGCAGCTCCTGGCCCCCGCGGGGGACTGAAGCTTTCCTA.

About this clonotype itself: An end of the junction differs from the germline gene, which may be a read error. This chain connects TRBV29-1 to TRBJ2-5, with 8 positions matching TRBD1. The CDR3 is 15 residues long. The germline gives CDR1 SQVTM, CDR2 ANQGSEA. CDR3: CRVPYVRTGKETQYF. In DNA, the CDR3 is TGCAGGGTTCCATACGTCAGGACAGGGAAAGAGACCCAATACTTC.

In its sample, this clonotype was seen many times. V and J are TRBV5-6 and TRBJ2-1; D is uncertain. The germline CDR1 and CDR2 sequences are SGHDT and YYEEEE. Trimming cost V 4 bases and J 0 bases, with 11 bases left between them. The CDR3 spans 15 residues. CDR3 region: CASSAGRSSYNEQFF. The CDR3 nucleotides read TGTGCCAGCAGCGCCGGACGCAGCTCCTACAATGAGCAGTTCTTC.

To note about this clonotype: Being one base from a much bigger clone, this may be a read error. The J gene is TRBJ1-6, the V gene TRBV28, with no clear D. The CDR3 extends over 15 amino acids. Trimming stripped 5 bases from V and 7 bases from J, with 15 bases between. Germline-derived CDR1 and CDR2 are MDHEN and SYDVKM. DNA for the CDR3: TGTGCCAGCAGTCCACGGACGGCGGGGAATTCACCCCTCCACTTT. It codes for CASSPRTAGNSPLHF.

With respect to this clonotype: A read error may be the cause here, since a much bigger clone is one base away. The genes are TRBV5-4 and TRBJ1-1; TRBD1 might be the D (5 bases). CDR3 length: 16 residues. Germline V CDR1 and CDR2: SGHNT, YYREEE (reference sequence). In DNA form, the CDR3 reads TGTGGCAGCAGCCCGGGGGGAGGAGAAGATGTCACTGAAGCTTTCTTT. As protein: CGSSPGGGEDVTEAFF.

Remarks on this clonotype: A much larger clone lies one base from this, so it may be a read error. This chain links TRBV5-1 with TRBJ2-5; the D gene could be TRBD1 or TRBD2 (5 bases each). The CDR3 is made up of 17 amino acids. CDR1 and CDR2 (germline): SGHRS, YFSETQ. CDR3 sequence (DNA): TGCGCCAGCAGCTCAGACCTTAGAGGTGGGACCCAAGAGACCCAGTGCTTC. Protein: CASSSDLRGGTQETQCF. The full variable domain, completed using reference TRBV5-1 and TRBJ2-5, is KAGVTQTPRYLIKTRGQQVTLSCSPISGHRSVSWYQQTPGQGLQFLFEYFSETQRNKGNFPGRFSGRQFSNSRSEMNVSTLELGDSALYLCASSSDLRGGTQETQCFGPGTRLLVL.

With respect to this clonotype: This may arise from a read error, as a much more abundant clone is one base away. The V gene is TRBV20-1, the J gene TRBJ2-4; D possibly corresponds to TRBD1 (6 bases). V shed 1 base and J shed 7 bases, with 8 bases lying between them. The CDR3 totals 12 residues. CDR1 and CDR2 (germline): DFQATT, SNEGSKA (reference sequence). The CDR3 region is CSARVRGNIQYF. The CDR3 bases are TGCAGTGCTAGAGTAAGGGGGAACATTCAGTACTTC.

The count of this clonotype is one. The junction differs from germline at one of its ends, possibly a read error. The chain joins TRBV4-2 to TRBJ1-4; D is unclear. Germline CDR1 reads LGHNA; CDR2 reads YNFKEQ. The CDR3 is 17 residues long. CDR3 DNA: TGTGCCAGCATCCAAGATTTCCACACTGCAACTGATGAAAAACTGTTTTTT. Amino acids: CASIQDFHTATDEKLFF.

On this clonotype: Since no conserved phenylalanine or tryptophan closes the CDR3, a read error is the likely cause. The V gene is TRBV4-1, the J gene TRBJ2-1; possibly TRBD2 for D (6 bases). The CDR3 is 16 amino acids. Germline CDR1 reads MGHRA; CDR2 reads YSYEKL. This CDR3 reads CANSLHASDHYNEQFI. CDR3 DNA sequence: TGCGCCAACAGCCTTCACGCTAGCGACCACTACAATGAGCAGTTCATC.

This clonotype was detected once. The junction departs from germline at one end; a sequencing error may be responsible. The genes are TRBV4-1 and TRBJ2-3; TRBD2 matches at 8 bases. CDR1 and CDR2 from the germline V gene are MGHRA and YSYEKL. The CDR3 length is 15 residues. CDR3 sequence reads: CASSHATSDSDAQYF. In DNA form, the CDR3 reads TGCGCCAGCAGCCACGCGACTAGCGATTCAGATGCGCAGTATTTT.

A word on this clonotype: An end of the junction differs from the germline gene, which may be a read error. This chain links TRBV11-1 with TRBJ2-1, with a tentative D call TRBD2 (5 bases). Germline assignment: CDR1 SGHAT and CDR2 FQDESV (reference sequence). CDR3 length: 16 amino acids. The CDR3 spells CASSLALAGLSNEQFF. DNA for the CDR3: TGTGCCAGTAGCTTAGCCCTAGCAGGCCTGTCCAATGAGCAGTTCTTC.

Turning to this clonotype: One end of the junction does not line up with germline, which may come from a read error. V is TRBV12-3 or TRBV12-4 and J is TRBJ1-5, with 8 bases lining up with TRBD1. CDR3 length: 14 residues. The CDR3 DNA sequence: TGTGCCAGCAGTCCAGGGACAGGTAATCAGTCCCAGCATTTT. As protein: CASSPGTGNQSQHF.

This clonotype was observed a few times. The rearrangement links TRBV20-1 to TRBJ2-1, with D possibly TRBD2 on 6 matching bases. V lost 3 bases, J lost 8 bases, and 17 bases lay in between. This CDR3 has 14 residues. The V gene's germline CDR1 is DFQATT and CDR2 SNEGSKA (reference sequence). CDR3 DNA sequence: TGCAGTGCTAGCTGGGGGGAGGAGTGGGATGAGCAGTTCTTC. This gives the protein CSASWGEEWDEQFF.

Of note for this clonotype: Compared with germline, one end of the junction differs, possibly owing to a read error. V is TRBV12-3 or TRBV12-4 and J is TRBJ1-1, with 7 nucleotides matching TRBD1. The CDR3 is made up of 13 amino acids. CDR3 bases: TGTGCCAGCAATTTCCAACAGGGGAGTGAAGCTTTTTTT. Residues: CASNFQQGSEAFF.

Concerning this clonotype itself: A read error may produce the germline difference seen at one junction end. The chain recombines TRBV12-3 or TRBV12-4 with TRBJ2-7; 9 bases match TRBD1. The CDR3 sequence is 15 residues long. The CDR3 DNA follows: TGTGCCGGCAGTTCGAACAGGGGGCCTAATTACGAGCAGTACTTC. Its translation is CAGSSNRGPNYEQYF.

The table lists this clonotype with a count of one. Since a much larger clone is just one base distant, this may be a read error. The chain employs TRBV4-2 and TRBJ2-5; 9 bases are a match to TRBD1. The CDR3 runs to 15 residues. Unmatched junction bases numbered 9, after V lost 2 bases and J lost 8 bases. Germline CDR1 is LGHNA and CDR2 is YNFKEQ. The CDR3 sequence: CASSQSTGGNNTQYF. CDR3 coding DNA: TGTGCCAGCAGCCAATCCACAGGGGGCAACAATACCCAGTACTTC.

Turning to this clonotype: Mismatch with germline at one junction end may stem from a read error. This CDR3 reads CAGSLDPDMNEKFF. CDR3 bases: TGTGCCGGCAGCTTAGATCCGGACATGAATGAGAAGTTCTTC. V usage is TRBV11-3 and J usage is TRBJ2-1; possibly TRBD1 for D (5 bases). The CDR3 covers 14 residues. CDR1 SGHNT and CDR2 YENEEA come from the germline V gene.

This clonotype was picked up a small number of times. The chain combines TRBV5-1 with TRBJ2-5; the match to TRBD2 covers 11 bases. Unmatched junction bases numbered 3, after V lost 3 bases and J lost 5 bases. Germline lookup yields CDR1 SGHRS and CDR2 YFSETQ. The CDR3 consists of 14 residues. CDR3 residues: CASSSASGRETQYF. The DNA of the CDR3 is TGCGCCAGCAGCTCCGCTAGCGGGAGGGAGACCCAGTACTTC.

This clonotype was observed a single time. A junction boundary mismatches the germline segment, possibly from a read error. The rearrangement links TRBV4-1 to TRBJ2-2; 13 bases match TRBD2. CDR1 and CDR2 from the germline V gene are MGHRA and YSYEKL. The CDR3 length is 21 residues. CDR3 coding DNA: TGTGCCAACAGCCCCTTCACCTTAAGACTAGCGGGAGGCTCGAACACCGGGGAGCTGTTTTTT. Its translation: CANSPFTLRLAGGSNTGELFF.

Many counts were recorded for this clonotype. The chain couples TRBV4-1 to TRBJ2-2; TRBD2 matches at 11 bases. The CDR3 extends over 17 amino acids. V shed 3 bases, J shed 6 bases, and the junction held 9 bases outside the gene matches. Germline loops: CDR1 MGHRA, CDR2 YSYEKL. The CDR3 bases are TGCGCCAGCAGCCAGCGGGGACTAGCGGAGGGGGCCGGGGAGCTGTTTTTT. Encoded protein: CASSQRGLAEGAGELFF.

This clonotype was counted many times. The V gene is TRBV7-9, the J gene TRBJ2-3, with D possibly TRBD1 on 5 matching bases. Trimming cost V 1 base and J 10 bases, with 15 bases left between them. The length of the CDR3 is 14 residues. Germline V CDR1 and CDR2: SEHNR, FQNEAQ (reference sequence). The CDR3: CASSLESTAEAQYF. CDR3 bases: TGTGCCAGCAGCTTAGAGTCGACAGCCGAGGCGCAGTATTTT. Looking up the rest from reference TRBV7-9 and TRBJ2-3 gives the full variable domain: DTGVSQNPRHKITKRGQNVTFRCDPISEHNRLYWYRQTLGQGPEFLTYFQNEAQLEKSRLLSDRFSAERPKGSFSTLEIQRTEQGDSAMYLCASSLESTAEAQYFGPGTRLTVL.

In its sample, this clonotype was seen once. V is TRBV7-3 and J is TRBJ2-3; 7 nucleotides match TRBD2. CDR3 length equals 15 residues. Per the germline V gene, CDR1 is SGHTA and CDR2 is FQGTGA. The trim removed 6 bases at V and 3 bases at J, leaving 9 bases unmatched. The CDR3 loop reads CASRREAGETDTQYF. In DNA form, the CDR3 reads TGTGCCAGCAGAAGAGAGGCGGGAGAAACAGATACGCAGTATTTT.

The chain joins TRBV5-1 to TRBJ2-7, with D possibly TRBD2 on 6 matching bases. V was cut by 5 bases and J by 6 bases, with 18 bases left in between. Germline CDR1 SGHRS, CDR2 YFSETQ. This CDR3 has 14 residues. The DNA of the CDR3 is TGCGCCAGCAGTGGGGACTCGACCTCGGCCGAGCAGTACTTC. This codes for CASSGDSTSAEQYF.

In this sample, this clonotype turned up many times. The rearrangement uses TRBV5-1 and TRBJ2-7, with TRBD2 identical over 8 bases. The V gene's germline CDR1 is SGHRS and CDR2 YFSETQ. J lost 2 bases, V lost 3 bases, and 4 bases had no gene match. The CDR3 has 14 amino acids. This CDR3 reads CASSSSGPPYEQYF. As DNA, the CDR3 is TGCGCCAGCAGCTCTAGCGGGCCGCCCTACGAGCAGTACTTC.

As concerns this clonotype: Sequence at one end of the junction differs from germline and may be a read error. The chain employs TRBV6-2 or TRBV6-3 and TRBJ1-5; no clear D. The CDR3 runs to 15 residues. Germline V CDR1 and CDR2: MNHEY, SVGEGT. The CDR3 nucleotides are TGTGCGAGCAGCAAAGTCTGCAGAAGCAATCAGCCCCGGCATTTT. Translated, it gives CASSKVCRSNQPRHF.